One and the same sample provided the 21 T cell receptor beta chains below, sequenced in a study of blood T cell repertoires in COVID-19. Only in-frame clones appear in the TCRdb table, and some are missing; sequencing was by immunoSEQ multiplex PCR. The repertoire has about 200,000 clones, around 90% of them found once; the top ten carry around 8.4%. Sequencing was done on a sample of PBMCs or T cells enriched from blood (not recorded which). These receptors were obtained from a woman under 30 who had recovered from COVID-19.

The chain has TRBV21-1 and TRBJ2-3; the D segment call TRBD2 is taken from the table without a DNA check. TRBV21-1 is described as a pseudogene. The CDR3 is 17 residues long. The CDR3 DNA follows: TGTGCCAGCAGCAAAGGTCGAGCGGGTCGAGACACAGATACGCAGTATTTT. Residues: CASSKGRAGRDTDTQYF.

V usage is TRBV28 and J usage is TRBJ2-7; 9 nucleotides align to TRBD1. The J segment lost 2 bases and the V segment lost 6 bases, leaving 11 bases of the junction unmatched. Per germline, CDR1 MDHEN and CDR2 SYDVKM. The CDR3 has 16 residues. The CDR3 DNA reads TGTGCCAGCAGCTCGATGGGACAGGGAGGCGCCTACGAGCAGTACTTC. Translation: CASSSMGQGGAYEQYF.

This rearrangement joins TRBV7-9 to TRBJ2-5; a possible D gene is TRBD1 (5 bases). This CDR3 is 16 amino acids long. Trimming removed 1 base at V and 4 bases at J, with 16 bases between. Germline CDR1 is SEHNR and CDR2 is FQNEAQ (reference sequence). For the CDR3, the DNA is TGTGCCAGCAGCTTAGTGCGGACAACCGGTCGAGAGACCCAGTACTTC. Amino acid sequence: CASSLVRTTGRETQYF.

The rearrangement uses TRBV6-5 and TRBJ1-1; no reliable D call. V dropped 6 bases and J dropped 3 bases, with 14 bases sitting between them. This CDR3 spans 14 amino acids. The germline gives CDR1 MNHEY, CDR2 SVGAGI. This CDR3 reads CASSRSGADTEAFF. DNA of the CDR3: TGTGCCAGCAGCCGATCCGGTGCGGACACTGAAGCTTTCTTT.

The chain uses TRBV4-1 and TRBJ2-7; maybe TRBD1 (6 bases). V was trimmed by 1 base and J by 2 bases, leaving 12 bases between them. The length of the CDR3 is 15 residues. Looked up from germline, CDR1 is MGHRA and CDR2 is YSYEKL. In DNA form, the CDR3 reads TGCGCCAGCAGCCAAGTCATCCGGGACACCTACGAGCAGTACTTC. This codes for CASSQVIRDTYEQYF.

The chain recombines TRBV6-5 with TRBJ1-1; no reliable D call. With 2 bases removed from V and 6 bases from J, the gap between germline ends came to 13 bases. This CDR3 has 14 residues. CDR1 is MNHEY, CDR2 SVGAGI, per germline. The CDR3 DNA is TGTGCCAGCAGTTACGCGGCGGGTTCGCCTGAAGCTTTCTTT. Residues: CASSYAAGSPEAFF.

V and J are TRBV28 and TRBJ1-1; the D is unclear. The V gene's germline CDR1 is MDHEN and CDR2 SYDVKM. This CDR3 spans 12 amino acids. Trimming removed 2 bases at V and 6 bases at J, with 7 bases between. DNA of the CDR3: TGTGCCAGCAGTTTAGGGCACGCTGAAGCTTTCTTT. Its protein product is CASSLGHAEAFF.

The chain has TRBV10-2 and TRBJ2-1, with TRBD2 identical over 10 bases. Germline loops: CDR1 WSHSY, CDR2 SAAADI. The CDR3 covers 15 residues. After removal of 3 bases from V and 8 bases from J, the junction contained 7 bases not matched to a gene. CDR3 DNA sequence: TGCGCCAGCAGTGAAGCGGGGGGGGGTTTTGATGAGCAGTTCTTC. Its protein is CASSEAGGGFDEQFF.

With regard to this clone: Other DNA sequences of this sample code for an identical CDR3. This rearrangement joins TRBV28 to TRBJ2-2, with D unclear. There are 12 residues in the CDR3. Trimming removed 2 bases from V and 5 bases from J, with 3 bases in between. CDR1 and CDR2 from the germline V gene are MDHEN and SYDVKM. Here the CDR3 DNA reads TGTGCCAGCAGTTTACTGACCGGGGAGCTGTTTTTT. Translation gives CASSLLTGELFF.

V and J are TRBV2 and TRBJ2-3; maybe TRBD1 (6 bases). Germline values: CDR1 SNHLY, CDR2 FYNNEI. Trimming left V 4 bases short and J 4 bases short, with 15 bases between. CDR3 size: 15 residues. The chain's CDR3 is CASSVIISGADTQYF. As DNA, the CDR3 is TGTGCCAGCAGTGTTATTATTTCAGGGGCAGATACGCAGTATTTT. The complete variable domain, with remaining parts taken from reference TRBV2 and TRBJ2-3, reads EPEVTQTPSHQVTQMGQEVILRCVPISNHLYFYWYRQILGQKVEFLVSFYNNEISEKSEIFDDQFSVERPDGSNFTLKIRSTKLEDSAMYFCASSVIISGADTQYFGPGTRLTVL.

The chain employs TRBV29-1 and TRBJ2-7; TRBD1 agrees at 8 bases. The CDR3 totals 13 residues. V was pared by 6 bases and J by 3 bases, with 7 bases of the junction left unmatched. In germline, CDR1 is SQVTM, CDR2 ANQGSEA. CDR3 DNA: TGCAGCGTCAGGACAGGGAGGAACTACGAGCAGTACTTC. Translation gives CSVRTGRNYEQYF.

The CDR3 sequence: CATSSLRTGLNTQYF. The CDR3 DNA is TGTGCCACCAGCTCCCTACGGACAGGGTTAAATACGCAGTATTTT. V usage is TRBV15 and J usage is TRBJ2-3; 8 bases are a match to TRBD1. The CDR3 spans 15 residues. V trimming: 5 bases; J trimming: 7 bases; junction bases outside the gene matches: 11. Germline CDR1 LNHNV, CDR2 YYDKDF (reference sequence). Drawing the rest from reference TRBV15 and TRBJ2-3, the complete variable domain is DAMVIQNPRYQVTQFGKPVTLSCSQTLNHNVMYWYQQKSSQAPKLLFHYYDKDFNNEADTPDNFQSRRPNTSFCFLDIRSPGLGDTAMYLCATSSLRTGLNTQYFGPGTRLTVL.

This chain links TRBV5-1 with TRBJ1-2; 10 bases are a match to TRBD1. Trimming took 0 bases from V and 8 from J; bases not matched to a gene: 7. This CDR3 spans 15 amino acids. The germline CDR1 and CDR2 sequences are SGHRS and YFSETQ. The CDR3 DNA sequence: TGCGCCAGCAGCTTGGAACGACAGGGGGCGGTCGGCTACACCTTC. It is translated as CASSLERQGAVGYTF.

This clone was recorded once. V is TRBV11-2 and J is TRBJ2-1; D call uncertain. The CDR3 contains 11 residues. V gave up 5 bases and J gave up 8 bases, with 7 bases separating them. Germline V gives CDR1 SGHAT, CDR2 FQNNGV. The CDR3 region is CASSRNYEQFF. The CDR3 region has the DNA TGTGCCAGCAGCCGTAATTATGAGCAGTTCTTC.

The chain joins TRBV27 to TRBJ2-5; D is possibly TRBD1 (5 bases). With 2 bases removed from V and 5 bases from J, the gap between germline ends came to 15 bases. The CDR3 consists of 15 residues. Germline V gene data show CDR1 as MNHEY and CDR2 as SMNVEV (reference sequence). The CDR3 bases are TGTGCCAGCAGTTTAAGGGGAACAGGTCATGAGACCCAGTACTTC. Protein: CASSLRGTGHETQYF.

CDR3 coding DNA: TGCGCCAGCAGGGGACAGGGTACGGCCCAGCATTTT. This gives the protein CASRGQGTAQHF. The V gene is TRBV4-1, the J gene TRBJ1-5, with 9 bases identical to TRBD1. J was trimmed by 11 bases and V by 6 bases; bases with no gene match: 5. CDR3 length equals 12 residues. Germline CDR1 reads MGHRA; CDR2 reads YSYEKL.

V and J are TRBV30 and TRBJ1-1, with D maybe TRBD1 (6 bases). Trimming pared 3 bases from V and 1 base from J, leaving 9 bases between. Germline assignment: CDR1 GTSNPN and CDR2 SVGIG (reference sequence). The CDR3 length is 13 residues. CDR3 in amino acids: CAWRQGQNTEAFF. The CDR3 bases are TGTGCCTGGAGGCAGGGACAGAACACTGAAGCTTTCTTT.

The chain has TRBV3-1 (or the pseudogene TRBV3-2) and TRBJ2-3; TRBD2 might be the D (6 bases). The germline CDR1 and CDR2 sequences are LGHDT and YNNKEL (reference sequence). This CDR3 has 17 amino acids. V dropped 2 bases and J dropped 1 base, with 16 bases sitting between them. The CDR3: CASSQKSPGEGTDTQYF. CDR3 DNA: TGTGCCAGCAGCCAAAAGTCTCCGGGGGAAGGCACAGATACGCAGTATTTT.

The chain employs TRBV6-5 and TRBJ1-2, with a possible D match to TRBD1 (5 bases). Germline values: CDR1 MNHEY, CDR2 SVGAGI. CDR3 length: 12 amino acids. The V end was cut by 5 bases, the J end by 8 bases, with 12 bases between. CDR3 DNA sequence: TGTGCCAGCAGTCCCCAGGGTAGCGGCTACACCTTC. Amino acids: CASSPQGSGYTF.

CDR3 region: CASSEAGQGANEQFF. The CDR3 nucleotides read TGTGCCAGCAGTGAAGCCGGACAGGGCGCAAATGAGCAGTTCTTC. The chain links TRBV25-1 to TRBJ2-1; 8 bases are a match to TRBD1. The germline gives CDR1 MGHDK, CDR2 SYGVNS. The junction had 7 bases not matched to a gene; V was cut back by 2 bases and J by 7 bases. The CDR3 has 15 residues.

CDR3 residues: CASSYVFTGNTEAFF. The DNA of the CDR3 is TGTGCCAGCAGTTACGTTTTCACAGGGAACACTGAAGCTTTCTTT. The chain couples TRBV6-5 to TRBJ1-1; perhaps TRBD1 as D (5 bases). Per germline, CDR1 MNHEY and CDR2 SVGAGI. V was clipped by 2 bases and J by 1 base, with 11 bases between them. The CDR3 has 15 amino acids.